This TCR beta chain was sequenced for a study of shared clonotypes between healthy human individuals. The CDR3 runs to 15 residues. V lost 5 bases to trimming and J lost 3 bases; unmatched junction nucleotides: 6. From germline, CDR1 is SEHNR and CDR2 FQNEAQ (reference sequence). Profiled with immunoSEQ multiplex PCR; TCRdb holds only in-frame clones, not every one. The profile shows roughly 2.6 million clones, approximately 90% of them singletons. This receptor was obtained from a young man in good health. This sequence joins TRBV7-9 and TRBJ2-1; TRBD1 matches at 8 bases. Sequencing was performed on naive CD4+ T cells sorted from blood. This sample's subset: CD45RA+ positively selected. CDR3 residues: CASSPGTGGYNEQFF. CDR3 coding DNA: TGTGCCAGCAGCCCCGGGACAGGAGGCTACAATGAGCAGTTCTTC.